This T cell receptor (beta chain) is from a study of T-cell memory formation after mild COVID-19. Study-wide results and caveats: Several responding clones turned up in pre-infection memory, indicating that cross-reactive memory may have taken part.

The CDR3 has 13 residues. The germline gives CDR1 SGHAT, CDR2 FQNNGV. V was clipped by 5 bases and J by 3 bases, with 10 bases between them. For this clonotype: Antigen: not known.

TCRdb analysed the 5' RACE reads with MiXCR anew, one entry per CDR3 protein. The table includes under 400,000 distinct CDR3 sequences, under 25% detected once. Sequences were obtained from PBMCs or a T cell subset sorted from them (not recorded which). The rearrangement links TRBV11-2 to TRBJ2-5; D ambiguous. This TCR was recovered from an adult woman who had mild COVID-19 (a few samples of this study predate the infection). Cell type and time point are not known. The DNA of the CDR3 is TGTGCCAGCAGCCAAACGGCGGAAGAGACCCAGTACTTC. The encoded protein is CASSQTAEETQYF.